This is a list of T cell receptor beta chains from one sample in a study of T cells after yellow fever vaccination. TCRdb re-called the 5' RACE reads with MiXCR, one entry per CDR3 protein. The sample has approximately 510,000 distinct CDR3 sequences; roughly 22% are singletons. The source was PBMCs, collected 21 days after the first yellow fever vaccination. Every receptor here comes from a man in his late teens or twenties who received the YFV17D yellow fever vaccine. The CDR3 runs from the conserved cysteine through the conserved F or W. The D gene is left open where the match is weak. Rows may omit the clone size; those that give it use once, few, many or a size class.

CDR3aa: CSARGDLTDTQYF
CDR3nt: TGCAGTGCTAGAGGGGACCTCACAGATACGCAGTATTTT
d_gene: NA
j_gene: TRBJ2-3
v_gene: TRBV20-1
abundance: NA

CDR3aa: CASSTLWDSISYEQYF
CDR3nt: TGTGCCAGCAGCACACTGTGGGACAGCATCTCCTACGAGCAGTACTTC
d_gene: TRBD1
j_gene: TRBJ2-7
v_gene: TRBV7-8
abundance: few

CDR3aa: CASSQDSIYGYTF
CDR3nt: TGTGCCAGCAGCCAGGACAGCATCTATGGCTACACCTTC
d_gene: NA
j_gene: TRBJ1-2
v_gene: TRBV7-8
abundance: few

CDR3aa: CASRSWNEQFF
CDR3nt: TGCGCCAGCAGGTCGTGGAATGAGCAGTTCTTC
d_gene: NA
j_gene: TRBJ2-1
v_gene: TRBV5-1
abundance: NA

CDR3aa: CASSPSAGETQYF
CDR3nt: TGTGCCAGCAGCCCCTCGGCCGGGGAGACCCAGTACTTC
d_gene: NA
j_gene: TRBJ2-5
v_gene: TRBV3-1
abundance: NA

CDR3aa: CASSVQRGTEAFF
CDR3nt: TGTGCCAGCAGCGTACAGAGAGGCACTGAAGCTTTCTTT
d_gene: NA
j_gene: TRBJ1-1
v_gene: TRBV7-2
abundance: NA

CDR3aa: CASSFLAGGRDTQYF
CDR3nt: TGTGCCAGCAGCTTTCTAGCGGGGGGGCGGGATACGCAGTATTTT
d_gene: TRBD2
j_gene: TRBJ2-3
v_gene: TRBV5-4
abundance: NA

CDR3aa: CAISPTGDYGYTF
CDR3nt: TGTGCCATCAGCCCGACAGGGGACTATGGCTACACCTTC
d_gene: TRBD1
j_gene: TRBJ1-2
v_gene: TRBV10-3
abundance: NA

CDR3aa: CASSQVSGEKLFF
CDR3nt: TGTGCCAGCAGCCAAGTCTCAGGTGAAAAACTGTTTTTT
d_gene: NA
j_gene: TRBJ1-4
v_gene: TRBV4-2
abundance: NA

CDR3aa: CASTGMTGSINEQFF
CDR3nt: TGCGCCAGCACGGGGATGACAGGGTCCATCAATGAGCAGTTCTTC
d_gene: TRBD1
j_gene: TRBJ2-1
v_gene: TRBV5-1
abundance: NA

CDR3aa: CASLRAAGGQNEQFF
CDR3nt: TGTGCCAGCCTTAGAGCAGCGGGGGGGCAGAATGAGCAGTTCTTC
d_gene: TRBD2
j_gene: TRBJ2-1
v_gene: TRBV6-1
abundance: NA